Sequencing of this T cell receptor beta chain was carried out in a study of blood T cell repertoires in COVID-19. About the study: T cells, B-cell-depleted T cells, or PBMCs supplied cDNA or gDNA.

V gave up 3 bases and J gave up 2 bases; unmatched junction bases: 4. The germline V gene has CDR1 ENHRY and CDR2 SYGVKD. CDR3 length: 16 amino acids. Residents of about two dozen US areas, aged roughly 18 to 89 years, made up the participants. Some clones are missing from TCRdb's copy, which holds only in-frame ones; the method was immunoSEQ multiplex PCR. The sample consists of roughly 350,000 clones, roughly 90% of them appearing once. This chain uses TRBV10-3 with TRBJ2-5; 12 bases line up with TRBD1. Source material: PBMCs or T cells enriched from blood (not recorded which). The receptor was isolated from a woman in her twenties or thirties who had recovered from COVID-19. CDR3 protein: CAISEGTGGLQETQYF. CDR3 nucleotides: TGTGCCATCAGTGAAGGGACAGGGGGCCTACAAGAGACCCAGTACTTC.